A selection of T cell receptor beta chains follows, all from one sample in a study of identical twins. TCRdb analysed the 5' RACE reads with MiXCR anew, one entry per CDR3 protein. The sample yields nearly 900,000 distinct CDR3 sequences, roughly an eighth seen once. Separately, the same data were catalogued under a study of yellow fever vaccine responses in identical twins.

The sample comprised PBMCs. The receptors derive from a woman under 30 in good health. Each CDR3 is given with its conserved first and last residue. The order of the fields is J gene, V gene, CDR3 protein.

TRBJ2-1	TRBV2	CASSESRGWWEDTTYNEQFF
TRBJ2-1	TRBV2	CASSPAGYNEQFF
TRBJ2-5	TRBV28	CASLRPGRETQYF
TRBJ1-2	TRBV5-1	CASSRRDRWNYGYTF
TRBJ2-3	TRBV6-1	CASRPTFSGTSTDTQYF
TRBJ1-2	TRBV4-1	CASSQGQGFSFGYTF
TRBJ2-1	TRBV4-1	CASSQDPASGSIDEQFF
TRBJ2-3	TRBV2	CASRVGLTDTQYF
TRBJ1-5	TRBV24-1	CATSDPGQPQHF
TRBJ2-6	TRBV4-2	CASTRGTGGGVPGRSGANVLTF
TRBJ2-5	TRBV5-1	CASSLAPKGGLSEETQYF
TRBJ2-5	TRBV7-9	CASSPTVHQETQYF
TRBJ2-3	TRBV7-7	CASSIGLAGGADTQYF
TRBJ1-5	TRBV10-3	CAISERTGGGNQPQHF
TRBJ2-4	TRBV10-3	CAISESTGKAKNIQYF
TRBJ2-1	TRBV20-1	CSAPLLAGRLEQFF
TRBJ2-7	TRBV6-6	CASSYTGRNEQYF
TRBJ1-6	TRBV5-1	CASNIGGSWNSPLHF
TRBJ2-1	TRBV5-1	CASDPTGVNYNEQFF
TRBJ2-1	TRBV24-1	CASGQLYNEQFF
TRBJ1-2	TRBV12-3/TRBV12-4	CASSLEGTGYTF
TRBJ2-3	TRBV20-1	CSADWTSGSTDTQYF
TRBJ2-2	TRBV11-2	CASSLGGGSGELFF
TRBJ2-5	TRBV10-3	CAISETSQETQYF
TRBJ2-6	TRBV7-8	CASSFRTGVHGANVLTF
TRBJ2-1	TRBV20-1	CSARVRTSGDYEQFF
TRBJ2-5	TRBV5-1	CASSLGQHQYF
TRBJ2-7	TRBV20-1	CSARVTESSYEQYF
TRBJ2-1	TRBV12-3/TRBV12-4	CASRPEDRLRDEQFF
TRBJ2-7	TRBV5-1	CASSLGGTLAYEQYF